The T cell receptor (beta chain) described here comes from a study of CD8 T cells in ankylosing spondylitis. This CDR3 is built from 14 residues. The germline V gene encodes CDR1 SGHAT and CDR2 FQNNGV. The V and J ends lost 5 bases and 3 bases respectively, with 13 bases between them. As for this clonotype: The antigen remains undetermined.

Broader study findings: Ankylosing spondylitis blood appeared to be characterized by a TCR beta motif of roughly eight highly homologous variants.

Quantitative 5'-RACE with molecular barcodes was used to make the TCR beta libraries. From the 5' RACE reads, TCRdb called clonotypes with MiXCR, one entry per CDR3 protein. The profile shows approximately 140,000 distinct CDR3 sequences, around 43% of them singletons. This chain uses TRBV11-2 with TRBJ1-2, with a tentative D call TRBD1 (6 bases). What was sequenced was synovial fluid, either unsorted or a sorted T cell fraction (not recorded which). This clonotype was sampled from a male donor with ankylosing spondylitis. The CDR3 here is CASSESGADYGYTF. The CDR3 nucleotides are TGTGCCAGCAGCGAGTCGGGGGCAGACTATGGCTACACCTTC.